These 18 T cell receptor beta chains originate from one sample sequenced in a study of PD-L1 blockade in urothelial cancer. TCRdb's copy holds only in-frame clones and misses some; the assay was immunoSEQ multiplex PCR. The sample has about 120,000 clones, approximately 90% seen once. Time point of the sample: peripheral blood 6 weeks after treatment start. Sample: PBMCs, taken around atezolizumab (anti-PD-L1) treatment. These TCRs come from a man between 60 and 70 years old with urothelial cancer.

This chain links TRBV12-5 with TRBJ2-3; D is undetermined. The CDR3 totals 16 residues. V was shortened by 6 bases and J by 3 bases, with 19 bases between the two germline ends. The germline V gene has CDR1 LGHNT and CDR2 FRNRAP. CDR3 DNA sequence: TGTGCTAGTGGGTCCATTCGCCACCCGACTACAGATACGCAGTATTTT. Residues: CASGSIRHPTTDTQYF. Variable domain in full (rest from reference TRBV12-5 and TRBJ2-3): DARVTQTPRHKVTEMGQEVTMRCQPILGHNTVFWYRQTMMQGLELLAYFRNRAPLDDSGMPKDRFSAEMPDATLATLKIQPSEPRDSAVYFCASGSIRHPTTDTQYFGPGTRLTVL.

V is TRBV18 and J is TRBJ1-1; D is unresolved. The CDR3 is made up of 14 amino acids. V was clipped by 6 bases and J by 2 bases, with 13 bases between them. Germline-derived CDR1 and CDR2 are KGHSH and LQKENI. Here the CDR3 DNA reads TGTGCCAGCTCTCCCGGAGGGATAAACACTGAAGCTTTCTTT. Its protein is CASSPGGINTEAFF.

The chain employs TRBV7-2 and TRBJ1-1; D is ambiguous. Germline V lookup: CDR1 SGHTA, CDR2 FQGNSA. The CDR3 is 13 residues long. V was trimmed by 4 bases and J by 11 bases, leaving 17 bases between them. The CDR3: CASSWARGEGAFF. CDR3 nucleotide sequence: TGTGCCAGCAGCTGGGCGCGTGGAGAGGGCGCTTTCTTT.

The chain recombines TRBV18 with TRBJ1-1; no definite D call. From germline, CDR1 is KGHSH and CDR2 LQKENI. The CDR3 is made up of 12 amino acids. V lost 4 bases and J lost 10, with 13 bases in between. As DNA, the CDR3 is TGTGCCAGCTCACAACTTCCTACGGGAGCTTTCTTT. It specifies CASSQLPTGAFF.

The genes are TRBV6-5 and TRBJ2-2; TRBD1 aligns across 9 bases. The germline V gene has CDR1 MNHEY and CDR2 SVGAGI. The CDR3 has 13 amino acids. V shed 6 bases and J 6 bases; nucleotides not matched to a gene: 2. The CDR3 protein is CASRDRGPGELFF. The CDR3 DNA reads as TGTGCCAGCAGGGACAGGGGACCCGGGGAGCTGTTTTTT.

The rearrangement joins TRBV28 to TRBJ2-1; 9 bases are a match to TRBD1. Germline CDR1 is MDHEN and CDR2 is SYDVKM. This CDR3 is built from 16 residues. J was trimmed by 4 bases and V by 5 bases; bases with no gene match: 9. CDR3 sequence (DNA): TGTGCCAGCAGTCTCATAACAGGGGGCTTGTACAATGAGCAGTTCTTC. This translates into CASSLITGGLYNEQFF.

The chain carries TRBV6-1 and TRBJ2-7, with D possibly being TRBD1 (5 bases). CDR1 and CDR2 (germline): MNHNS, SASEGT. The V and J ends lost 2 bases and 4 bases respectively, with 12 bases between them. This CDR3 spans 14 amino acids. CDR3 DNA: TGTGCCAGCAGTGAATGGGGCGGTCGGTACGAGCAGTACTTC. Amino acid sequence: CASSEWGGRYEQYF.

In its sample, this clone was seen once. The gene calls are TRBV28 and TRBJ1-1, with TRBD1 identical over 7 bases. Germline loops: CDR1 MDHEN, CDR2 SYDVKM. CDR3 length equals 17 residues. After removal of 2 bases from V and 6 bases from J, the junction contained 15 bases not matched to a gene. CDR3 protein: CASSLTAPGGLFSEAFF. The CDR3 coding sequence is TGTGCCAGCAGTTTAACAGCCCCAGGGGGTCTTTTCTCTGAAGCTTTCTTT.

The rearrangement joins TRBV2 to TRBJ2-6; no firm D call. The CDR3 sequence is 14 residues long. V gave up 3 bases and J gave up 0 bases, with 3 bases separating them. CDR1 is SNHLY, CDR2 FYNNEI, per germline. The CDR3 protein is CASSDVSGANVLTF. The CDR3 DNA reads TGTGCCAGCAGTGACGTCTCTGGGGCCAACGTCCTGACTTTC. Full variable domain (missing parts from reference TRBV2 and TRBJ2-6): EPEVTQTPSHQVTQMGQEVILRCVPISNHLYFYWYRQILGQKVEFLVSFYNNEISEKSEIFDDQFSVERPDGSNFTLKIRSTKLEDSAMYFCASSDVSGANVLTFGAGSRLTVL.

The chain is built from TRBV13 and TRBJ2-7; D gene uncertain. The CDR3 spans 12 residues. From germline, CDR1 is PRHDT and CDR2 FYEKMQ (reference sequence). Deletions cut 0 bases from V and 3 bases from J, with 3 bases between. The CDR3 region has the DNA TGTGCCAGCAGCTTAGGCATCTACGAGCAGTACTTC. Encoded protein: CASSLGIYEQYF.

The chain couples TRBV25-1 to TRBJ2-3, with a tentative D call TRBD2 (5 bases). Germline V gene sequence: CDR1 MGHDK, CDR2 SYGVNS. V gave up 0 bases and J gave up 2 bases, with 12 bases separating them. The CDR3 totals 16 residues. The CDR3 loop reads CASSEYESGFTDTQYF. The CDR3 bases are TGTGCCAGCAGTGAATATGAGAGCGGATTCACAGATACGCAGTATTTT.

The J gene is TRBJ2-7, the V gene TRBV5-1, with a possible D match to TRBD2 (6 bases). CDR1 and CDR2 (germline): SGHRS, YFSETQ. V was clipped by 2 bases and J by 2 bases, with 14 bases between them. The CDR3 spans 15 residues. As DNA, the CDR3 is TGCGCCAGCAGCTTAAGGGACTCGCGGACCTACGAGCAGTACTTC. Residues: CASSLRDSRTYEQYF.

The chain couples TRBV13 to TRBJ2-7, with 7 bases that match TRBD1. Trimming removed 4 bases from V and 0 bases from J; junction bases left unmatched: 3. Germline CDR1 reads PRHDT; CDR2 reads FYEKMQ (reference sequence). This CDR3 contains 14 residues. CDR3 coding DNA: TGTGCCAGCAGCTCGACAGGGCTCTCCTACGAGCAGTACTTC. Its translation is CASSSTGLSYEQYF.

This rearrangement joins TRBV5-6 to TRBJ2-2, with 7 bases identical to TRBD1. From germline, CDR1 is SGHDT and CDR2 YYEEEE. J lost 3 bases, V lost 1 base, and 3 bases had no gene match. The CDR3 runs 15 residues. In DNA form, the CDR3 reads TGTGCCAGCAGCTTGTCTCAGGGGGACACCGGGGAGCTGTTTTTT. Translation: CASSLSQGDTGELFF. Full variable domain (remainder filled in from reference TRBV5-6 and TRBJ2-2): DAGVTQSPTHLIKTRGQQVTLRCSPKSGHDTVSWYQQALGQGPQFIFQYYEEEERQRGNFPDRFSGHQFPNYSSELNVNALLLGDSALYLCASSLSQGDTGELFFGEGSRLTVL.

V and J are TRBV7-8 and TRBJ1-6; D might be TRBD1 (6 bases). Per germline, CDR1 SGHVS and CDR2 FQNEAQ. The V and J ends lost 1 base and 7 bases respectively, with 11 bases between them. This CDR3 has 15 residues. CDR3 bases: TGTGCCAGCAGCTTAGTGGGTCAGGGGAATTCACCCCTCCACTTT. Translated: CASSLVGQGNSPLHF.

The chain combines TRBV5-1 with TRBJ2-2, with D maybe TRBD1 (8 bases). The CDR3 length is 16 residues. The ends were cut back, 3 bases at V and 4 bases at J, with 16 bases in the middle. The germline V gene encodes CDR1 SGHRS and CDR2 YFSETQ. The CDR3 spells CASSSRGRGGTGELFF. DNA of the CDR3: TGCGCCAGCAGCTCCAGGGGGCGCGGGGGCACCGGGGAGCTGTTTTTT.

The chain employs TRBV2 and TRBJ2-5; TRBD1 might be the D (5 bases). V was pared by 9 bases and J by 5 bases, with 22 bases between. The germline V gene has CDR1 SNHLY and CDR2 FYNNEI. There are 15 residues in the CDR3. The CDR3 protein is CARRVGQGGVETQYF. The CDR3 DNA is TGTGCCAGGAGAGTGGGCCAGGGTGGGGTGGAGACCCAGTACTTC.

V usage is TRBV9 and J usage is TRBJ2-2, with TRBD2 matching 7 bases. This CDR3 contains 16 residues. The germline gives CDR1 SGDLS, CDR2 YYNGEE. V gave up 0 bases and J gave up 0 bases; unmatched junction bases: 2. The CDR3 protein is CASSVVAGANTGELFF. The CDR3 region has the DNA TGTGCCAGCAGCGTAGTTGCGGGAGCGAACACCGGGGAGCTGTTTTTT.